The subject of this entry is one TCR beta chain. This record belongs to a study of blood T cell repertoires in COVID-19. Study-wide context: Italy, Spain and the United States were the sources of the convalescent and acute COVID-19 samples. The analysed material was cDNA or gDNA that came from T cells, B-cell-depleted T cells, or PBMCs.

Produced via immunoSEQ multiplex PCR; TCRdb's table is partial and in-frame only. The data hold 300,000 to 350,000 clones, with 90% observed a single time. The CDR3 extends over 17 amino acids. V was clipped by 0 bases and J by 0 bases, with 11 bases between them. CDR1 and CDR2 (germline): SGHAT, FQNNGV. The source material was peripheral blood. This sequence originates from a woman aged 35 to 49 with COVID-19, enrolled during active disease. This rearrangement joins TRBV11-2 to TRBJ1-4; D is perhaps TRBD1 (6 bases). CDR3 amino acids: CASSLDYRVSTNEKLFF. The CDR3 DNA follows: TGTGCCAGCAGCTTAGATTACAGGGTATCAACTAATGAAAAACTGTTTTTT.